The rows below give T cell receptor beta chains drawn from one sample of a study of identical twins. MiXCR was run by TCRdb on the 5' RACE reads, yielding one entry per CDR3 protein. The table lists 550,000 to 700,000 distinct CDR3 sequences, around 20% of them singletons. These data were also reused for a study on T cells expressing NK-cell markers.

The specimen was PBMCs. These receptors all stem from a woman aged 18-30 years in good health. Both conserved end residues are part of each CDR3. D genes are given only for firm matches. Rows may omit the clone size; those that give it use once, few, many or a size class.

j_gene | abundance | d_gene | v_gene | CDR3nt | CDR3aa
TRBJ1-4 | few | TRBD1 | TRBV20-1 | TGCAGTGCCCCCGGGACAGGGGGGAGGGAACTGTTTTTT | CSAPGTGGRELFF
TRBJ2-1 | few | NA | TRBV20-1 | TGCAGTGCTTCCGGACCCCCGGTTTGGAATGAGCAGTTCTTC | CSASGPPVWNEQFF
TRBJ2-4 | NA | TRBD1 | TRBV7-9 | TGTGCCAGCAGCTTCGGGACAGCGGCCGACATTCAGTACTTC | CASSFGTAADIQYF
TRBJ2-2 | many | TRBD1 | TRBV12-3/TRBV12-4 | TGTGCCAGCAGTCCGACAGGGTATGGCGGGGAGCTGTTTTTT | CASSPTGYGGELFF
TRBJ2-7 | NA | TRBD1 | TRBV20-1 | TGCAGTGCAAACAGACAGGGGCGCGAGCAGTACTTC | CSANRQGREQYF
TRBJ1-1 | few | TRBD1 | TRBV29-1 | TGCAGCGTCGACAGGGGGAAGAACACTGAAGCTTTCTTT | CSVDRGKNTEAFF
TRBJ2-1 | NA | NA | TRBV2 | TGTGCCAGCATTTGGGGTGTCAATGAGCAGTTCTTC | CASIWGVNEQFF
TRBJ2-1 | once | TRBD1 | TRBV5-1 | TGCGCCAGCAGAAACAGGGGCTACAATGAGCAGTTCTTC | CASRNRGYNEQFF
TRBJ2-4 | NA | TRBD1 | TRBV11-2 | TGTGCCAGCAGCTTATTTCCCGGGACAGGGGACATTCAGTACTTC | CASSLFPGTGDIQYF
TRBJ2-7 | few | NA | TRBV12-3/TRBV12-4 | TGTGCCAGCAGCGATATCGTCCCCTACGAGCAGTACTTC | CASSDIVPYEQYF
TRBJ2-3 | NA | TRBD2 | TRBV7-2 | TGTGCCAGCAGCTTAAATCATGCTAGCGGGACAGATACGCAGTATTTT | CASSLNHASGTDTQYF
TRBJ2-1 | many | NA | TRBV6-5 | TGTGCCAGCAGTTACTCTAGCACTGAGCAGTTCTTC | CASSYSSTEQFF
TRBJ1-6 | few | TRBD1 | TRBV10-3 | TGTGCCATCAGTGACCTGGGACAGGGATATTCACCCCTCCACTTT | CAISDLGQGYSPLHF
TRBJ2-7 | NA | TRBD2 | TRBV20-1 | TGCAGCGCAAAGGGACTAGTAACCAACGAGCAGTACTTC | CSAKGLVTNEQYF
TRBJ1-4 | many | NA | TRBV20-1 | TGCAGTGCTAAGGGAGAAAAACTGTTTTTT | CSAKGEKLFF
TRBJ1-2 | NA | NA | TRBV6-1 | TGTGCCAGCAGGGCTCGGGGGGAAGGCTATGGCTACACCTTC | CASRARGEGYGYTF
TRBJ2-1 | NA | TRBD2 | TRBV3-1 | TGTGCCAGCAGCCACGGGCTTGGAGCGGGGGGCCGAAGGTACTCCTACAATGAGCAGTTCTTC | CASSHGLGAGGRRYSYNEQFF
TRBJ2-1 | NA | NA | TRBV15 | TGTGCCACCAGCAGAGAAGGACTCGCCTCTCCTGGTGAGCAGTTCTTC | CATSREGLASPGEQFF
TRBJ2-1 | few | NA | TRBV12-3/TRBV12-4 | TGTGCCAGCAGTTTAAGTCACAATGAGCAGTTCTTC | CASSLSHNEQFF
TRBJ2-6 | few | NA | TRBV12-3/TRBV12-4 | TGTGCCAGCAGTGCTACCTCTGGGGCCAACGTCCTGACTTTC | CASSATSGANVLTF
TRBJ2-1 | many | NA | TRBV29-1 | TGCAGCGTTGAAGAGCGACAGGGGACTATTTCCTACAATGAGCAGTTCTTC | CSVEERQGTISYNEQFF
TRBJ2-5 | many | NA | TRBV5-1 | TGCGCCAGCAGCTGGGAGTTGGGAGAGACCCAGTACTTC | CASSWELGETQYF
TRBJ2-6 | NA | NA | TRBV12-3/TRBV12-4 | TGTGCCAGCAGTGAAAGGACGGCTCCGGCGGGGGCCAACGTCCTGACTTTC | CASSERTAPAGANVLTF
TRBJ2-3 | few | TRBD2 | TRBV9 | TGTGCCAGCAGCGCCCATGTGGGGCTAGCGGGTCTAATCACAGATACGCAGTATTTT | CASSAHVGLAGLITDTQYF
TRBJ2-1 | NA | TRBD2 | TRBV9 | TGTGCCAGCAGCGTAGAGGGACTAGCAGATGAGCAGTTCTTC | CASSVEGLADEQFF
TRBJ2-5 | NA | NA | TRBV12-3/TRBV12-4 | TGTGCCAGCAGGGTGGGTCAAGAGACCCAGTACTTC | CASRVGQETQYF
TRBJ1-6 | few | NA | TRBV20-1 | TGCAGTGCTAGAGAAGGAGGCAGGGCACGATCACCCCTCCACTTT | CSAREGGRARSPLHF
TRBJ2-3 | few | NA | TRBV6-1 | TGTGCCAGCAGTGAAAAGGTTCTGCGGAGCACAGATACGCAGTATTTT | CASSEKVLRSTDTQYF
TRBJ1-1 | many | NA | TRBV12-3/TRBV12-4 | TGTGCCAGCACGAAACAGGACACTGAAGCTTTCTTT | CASTKQDTEAFF
TRBJ2-7 | NA | NA | TRBV6-1 | TGTGCCAGCAGGGAGGTGCGGGACTTGACCTACGAGCAGTACTTC | CASREVRDLTYEQYF
TRBJ2-1 | few | NA | TRBV6-1 | TGTGCCAGCAGCCAAGACAGTACGGGGTACAATGAGCAGTTCTTC | CASSQDSTGYNEQFF
TRBJ2-5 | few | TRBD1 | TRBV29-1 | TGCAGCGTTGTCGCGGACAGGGTCCATGGGTCTAGTCTGGCCCAGTACTTC | CSVVADRVHGSSLAQYF
TRBJ2-2 | few | NA | TRBV5-1 | TGCGCCAGCAGCTGGTCGGGTCGCGGGGAGCTGTTTTTT | CASSWSGRGELFF
TRBJ1-1 | many | NA | TRBV12-3/TRBV12-4 | TGTGCCAGCAGTTTAGAACGGGGGACTGAAGCTTTCTTT | CASSLERGTEAFF
TRBJ2-3 | NA | TRBD2 | TRBV5-1 | TGCGCCAGCAGCTTAACTAGCGTAAGCACAGATACGCAGTATTTT | CASSLTSVSTDTQYF
TRBJ2-5 | NA | NA | TRBV18 | TGTGCCAGCTCACTTTTACCTCGTGGGCAAGAGACCCAGTACTTC | CASSLLPRGQETQYF
TRBJ1-1 | NA | NA | TRBV12-3/TRBV12-4 | TGTGCCAGCATCCTGAACACTGAAGCTTTCTTT | CASILNTEAFF
TRBJ1-2 | NA | NA | TRBV2 | TGTGCCAGCAGTGAAGCTAGAGGATACTATGGCTACACCTTC | CASSEARGYYGYTF
TRBJ2-3 | NA | NA | TRBV7-6 | TGTGCCAGCACGGCGGCCGCTAGCACAGATACGCAGTATTTT | CASTAAASTDTQYF
TRBJ2-7 | NA | TRBD2 | TRBV9 | TGTGCCAGCAGCCCACGACTGCGGGGGGAAGAGCAGTACTTC | CASSPRLRGEEQYF
TRBJ2-1 | few | NA | TRBV20-1 | TGCAGTGGGGGTGGCGGATCCTACAATGAGCAGTTCTTC | CSGGGGSYNEQFF
TRBJ1-2 | few | TRBD1 | TRBV20-1 | TGCAGTGCTGGGACAGGGGCGAGCTATGGCTACACCTTC | CSAGTGASYGYTF
TRBJ1-1 | few | TRBD1 | TRBV9 | TGTGCCAGCAGCGTAGCGGGACAGGGAAAGGACACTGAAGCTTTCTTT | CASSVAGQGKDTEAFF
TRBJ2-5 | NA | NA | TRBV7-2 | TGTGCCAGCAGCTTGGGACCATCCAGTTGGGAGACCCAGTACTTC | CASSLGPSSWETQYF
TRBJ2-5 | NA | NA | TRBV11-2 | TGTGCCAGCAGCTTAGCCAGACCCCAACAAGAGACCCAGTACTTC | CASSLARPQQETQYF
TRBJ2-7 | NA | TRBD1 | TRBV5-1 | TGCGCCAGCAGCTTGGGACAGGGATCGTTCTACGAGCAGTACTTC | CASSLGQGSFYEQYF
TRBJ2-1 | few | TRBD2 | TRBV5-1 | TGCGCCAGCAGCTTGGTGGCTAGCGGATATAGCTCCTACAATGAGCAGTTCTTC | CASSLVASGYSSYNEQFF
TRBJ2-5 | many | NA | TRBV20-1 | TGCAGTGCTCACGGAAACCAAGAGACCCAGTACTTC | CSAHGNQETQYF
TRBJ2-3 | few | NA | TRBV20-1 | TGCAGTGCTAGAGTAATGCGGGATACGCAGTATTTT | CSARVMRDTQYF
TRBJ2-7 | NA | NA | TRBV18 | TGTGCCAGCTCCCAGGCCGAGTACGAGCAGTACTTC | CASSQAEYEQYF
TRBJ2-5 | few | TRBD2 | TRBV5-1 | TGCGCCAGCAGCTGGACTAGCGGGACGTACCAAGAGACCCAGTACTTC | CASSWTSGTYQETQYF
TRBJ2-5 | NA | TRBD1 | TRBV2 | TGTGCCAGCACTTCAGGGACAGGGCCCGGCGGGACCCAGTACTTC | CASTSGTGPGGTQYF
TRBJ1-4 | few | NA | TRBV27 | TGTGCCAGCAGTTTATCTGTAGGGAATAATGAAAAACTGTTTTTT | CASSLSVGNNEKLFF
TRBJ2-1 | NA | TRBD2 | TRBV12-5 | TGTGCCGCTGGCGGGGGGGTTCGAAATGAGCAGTTCTTC | CAAGGGVRNEQFF
TRBJ2-1 | NA | TRBD2 | TRBV5-1 | TGCGCCAGCAGCGAACCCGGGACTAGCCGATACAATGAGCAGTTCTTC | CASSEPGTSRYNEQFF
TRBJ1-5 | many | NA | TRBV29-1 | TGCAGCGTTGGGAGGGGAAATCAGCCCCAGCATTTT | CSVGRGNQPQHF
TRBJ2-7 | few | TRBD1 | TRBV29-1 | TGCAGCGCATCGGGACAGGGGATCTCCTACGAGCAGTACTTC | CSASGQGISYEQYF